The clone carrying this TCR beta chain has just a few counts. The antigen is not known. Time point denoted: 2015-2016 season, pre-vaccination. No donor had influenza vaccine in the prior 6 months; all lived in the community. These data are taken from a study of follicular helper T cells after annual influenza vaccination. Germline CDR1 reads KGHSH; CDR2 reads LQKENI. After removal of 5 bases from V and 6 bases from J, the junction contained 4 bases not matched to a gene. CDR3 length: 14 residues. Generated by immunoSEQ multiplex PCR, the TCRdb table keeps only in-frame clones and is missing some. Here the sample spans roughly 4,600 clones, approximately 83% being singletons. Study findings and constraints: ICOS-CD38- cTfh most often held earlier Day 7 ICOS+CD38+ clones.

The sequence was obtained from an adult who received the influenza vaccine. The starting material was CXCR5+ CD38- circulating T follicular helper cells from blood, obtained on the day of influenza vaccination. Subset reported: circulating Tfh, non-naive CD4+CXCR5+PD-1+ (ICOS+CD38+ or ICOS-CD38-). The chain has TRBV18 and TRBJ1-6, with 7 nucleotides matching TRBD1. CDR3 nucleotides: TGTGCCAGCTCATCAGGGGGGTCTAATTCACCCCTCCACTTT. Residues: CASSSGGSNSPLHF.